Following are 13 T cell receptor beta chains from one sample sequenced in a study of OX40 agonist ivuxolimab in advanced cancers. Profiled with immunoSEQ multiplex PCR; TCRdb holds only in-frame clones, not every one. The profile shows 75,000 to 90,000 clones, about 83% of them singletons. This specimen consisted of CD4+ or CD8+ T cells sorted from blood, obtained in a trial of the OX40 agonist ivuxolimab. The receptors were sampled from an adult with an advanced solid tumor such as melanoma, head and neck, liver or kidney cancer.

The chain uses TRBV2 and TRBJ1-6; 8 bases map to TRBD1. The CDR3 loop spans 19 amino acids. The V gene's germline CDR1 is SNHLY and CDR2 FYNNEI. V shed 5 bases, J shed 6 bases, and the junction held 18 bases outside the gene matches. CDR3 loop: CASSLHRDRLDLVNSPLHF. The DNA of the CDR3 is TGTGCCAGCAGTTTACACCGGGACAGGCTTGATCTTGTTAATTCACCCCTCCACTTT. Together with reference TRBV2 and TRBJ1-6, the CDR3 gives the full variable domain: EPEVTQTPSHQVTQMGQEVILRCVPISNHLYFYWYRQILGQKVEFLVSFYNNEISEKSEIFDDQFSVERPDGSNFTLKIRSTKLEDSAMYFCASSLHRDRLDLVNSPLHFGNGTRLTVT.

The V and J genes are TRBV7-6 and TRBJ2-7, with D perhaps TRBD2 (6 bases). Germline V gene lookup returns CDR1 SGHVS and CDR2 FNYEAQ. CDR3 length equals 15 residues. Trimming shortened V by 0 bases and J by 4 bases, and 13 bases separated the two germline ends. CDR3 sequence: CASSLAGTEDYEQYF. CDR3 bases: TGTGCCAGCAGCTTAGCCGGGACTGAAGATTACGAGCAGTACTTC.

V and J are TRBV27 and TRBJ1-2; D not resolved. V was trimmed by 0 bases and J by 7 bases, leaving 12 bases between them. The CDR3 length is 14 residues. Germline loops: CDR1 MNHEY, CDR2 SMNVEV (reference sequence). Here the CDR3 DNA reads TGTGCCAGCAGTTTATCGTCAATGCGGGGTGGCTACACCTTC. Its translation: CASSLSSMRGGYTF.

This chain connects TRBV19 to TRBJ2-1; perhaps TRBD2 as D (6 bases). Germline CDR1 is LNHDA and CDR2 is SQIVND (reference sequence). V shed 6 bases and J shed 3 bases, with 15 bases lying between them. The CDR3 length is 15 residues. DNA for the CDR3: TGTGCCAGTAGGCCCGGGACGGGAGACTACAATGAGCAGTTCTTC. This encodes CASRPGTGDYNEQFF.

J is TRBJ2-5 and V is TRBV9; 12 bases fit TRBD2. Germline assignment: CDR1 SGDLS and CDR2 YYNGEE. The CDR3 has 19 residues. V trimming: 0 bases; J trimming: 5 bases; junction bases outside the gene matches: 14. CDR3 residues: CASSVAPSTSGRLDETQYF. CDR3 coding DNA: TGTGCCAGCAGCGTAGCCCCTTCGACTAGCGGGAGATTAGACGAGACCCAGTACTTC.

The genes are TRBV4-3 and TRBJ2-2; D unresolved. Germline V gene data show CDR1 as LGHNA and CDR2 as YSLEER. V was trimmed by 0 bases and J by 7 bases, leaving 9 bases between them. CDR3 size: 14 residues. The CDR3 reads CASSQDGWGGELFF. The DNA for the CDR3 is TGCGCCAGCAGCCAAGATGGGTGGGGCGGGGAGCTGTTTTTT.

The gene calls are TRBV15 and TRBJ2-3; D unresolved. Germline CDR1 is LNHNV and CDR2 is YYDKDF (reference sequence). CDR3 length: 14 residues. The V end lost 0 bases, the J end lost 5 bases, and 9 bases lay between the germline ends. CDR3 sequence reads: CATSRDRALDTQYF. The DNA for the CDR3 is TGTGCCACCAGCAGAGACCGAGCACTAGATACGCAGTATTTT.

The chain has TRBV19 and TRBJ2-3; TRBD2 matches at 8 bases. Trimming removed 7 bases from V and 2 bases from J; junction bases left unmatched: 8. Germline V lookup: CDR1 LNHDA, CDR2 SQIVND (reference sequence). CDR3 length: 15 amino acids. DNA for the CDR3: TGTGCCAGTAAGGTGGCAGCGGGAGCCACAGATACGCAGTATTTT. This gives the protein CASKVAAGATDTQYF.

This clone was detected once. The V gene is TRBV19, the J gene TRBJ2-7; D is uncertain. The CDR3 has 14 residues. Germline assignment: CDR1 LNHDA and CDR2 SQIVND (reference sequence). V lost 3 bases and J 1 base, leaving 10 bases between the germline ends. The CDR3 sequence: CASSIRQESYEQYF. The CDR3 DNA reads as TGTGCCAGTAGTATTCGGCAGGAATCCTACGAGCAGTACTTC. Combining the CDR3 with reference TRBV19 and TRBJ2-7 gives the whole variable domain DGGITQSPKYLFRKEGQNVTLSCEQNLNHDAMYWYRQDPGQGLRLIYYSQIVNDFQKGDIAEGYSVSREKKESFPLTVTSAQKNPTAFYLCASSIRQESYEQYFGPGTRLTVT.

This chain links TRBV29-1 with TRBJ2-7; the D call may be TRBD1 or TRBD2 (5 bases each). Trimming took off 7 bases at V and 2 bases at J, with 18 bases between the two ends. The CDR3 length is 14 residues. In germline, CDR1 is SQVTM, CDR2 ANQGSEA. CDR3 residues: CSGGEGGHPYEQYF. CDR3 coding DNA: TGCAGCGGTGGCGAAGGAGGACACCCCTACGAGCAGTACTTC.

This chain joins TRBV11-2 and TRBJ2-2, with a tentative D call TRBD2 (6 bases). Germline lookup yields CDR1 SGHAT and CDR2 FQNNGV. V lost 8 bases and J lost 4, with 17 bases in between. The CDR3 runs 15 residues. The CDR3 loop is CASGTREFSTGELFF. CDR3 nucleotide sequence: TGTGCCAGCGGGACCCGGGAGTTCAGCACCGGGGAGCTGTTTTTT.

This clone was recorded only once. The CDR3 DNA is TGTGCCAGCAGTGCTGGAGGGCTCTATGGCTACACCTTC. Amino acids: CASSAGGLYGYTF. The chain carries TRBV6-5 and TRBJ1-2; D not certain. Trimming removed 5 bases at V and 4 bases at J, with 11 bases between. The germline CDR1 and CDR2 sequences are MNHEY and SVGAGI. The CDR3 contains 13 residues.

The V call is TRBV10-3, the J call TRBJ2-5, with 8 positions matching TRBD2. The CDR3 spans 14 residues. V lost 10 bases and J lost 2; bases outside the gene matches: 9. Per the germline V gene, CDR1 is ENHRY and CDR2 is SYGVKD. The CDR3 region has the DNA TGTGCCACTTTAGCGGGGCTTAGTCAAGAGACCCAGTACTTC. The encoded protein is CATLAGLSQETQYF.